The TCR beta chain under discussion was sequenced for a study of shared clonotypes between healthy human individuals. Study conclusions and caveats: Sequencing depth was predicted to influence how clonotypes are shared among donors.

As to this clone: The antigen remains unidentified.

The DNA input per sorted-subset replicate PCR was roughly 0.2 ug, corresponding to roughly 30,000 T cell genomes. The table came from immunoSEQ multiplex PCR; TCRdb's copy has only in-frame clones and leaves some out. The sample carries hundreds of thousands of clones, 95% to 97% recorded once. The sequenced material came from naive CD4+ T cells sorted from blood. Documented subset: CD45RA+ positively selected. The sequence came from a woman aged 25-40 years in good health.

CDR3 nucleotide sequence: TGTGCCAGCAGTTTAATCAGTCTAGGACAGGGCAATTCACCCCTCCACTTT. Protein sequence: CASSLISLGQGNSPLHF. The chain is built from TRBV28 and TRBJ1-6; 8 nucleotides align to TRBD1. CDR1 is MDHEN, CDR2 SYDVKM, per germline. This CDR3 is built from 17 residues. The junction had 10 bases not matched to a gene; V was cut back by 2 bases and J by 7 bases. Full variable domain (outside the CDR3, taken from reference TRBV28 and TRBJ1-6): DVKVTQSSRYLVKRTGEKVFLECVQDMDHENMFWYRQDPGLGLRLIYFSYDVKMKEKGDIPEGYSVSREKKERFSLILESASTNQTSMYLCASSLISLGQGNSPLHFGNGTRLTVT.